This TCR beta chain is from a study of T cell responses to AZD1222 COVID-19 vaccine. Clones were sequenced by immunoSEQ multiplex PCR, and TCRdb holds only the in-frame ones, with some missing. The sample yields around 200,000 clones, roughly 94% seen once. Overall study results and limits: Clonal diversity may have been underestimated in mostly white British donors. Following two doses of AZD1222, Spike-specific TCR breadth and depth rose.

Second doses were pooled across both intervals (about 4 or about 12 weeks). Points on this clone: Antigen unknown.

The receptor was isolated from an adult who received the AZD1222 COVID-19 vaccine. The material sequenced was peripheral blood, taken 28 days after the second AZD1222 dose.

This CDR3 is CASSIGQNQPQHF. The CDR3 DNA reads as TGTGCCAGTAGTATCGGACAGAATCAGCCCCAGCATTTT. The rearrangement uses TRBV19 and TRBJ1-5; D may be TRBD1 (6 bases). V was cut by 3 bases and J by 4 bases, with 7 bases left in between. This CDR3 comprises 13 residues. The germline V gene encodes CDR1 LNHDA and CDR2 SQIVND (reference sequence).